A selection of T cell receptor beta chains follows, all from one sample in a study of T-cell memory formation after mild COVID-19. MiXCR was run by TCRdb on the 5' RACE reads, yielding one entry per CDR3 protein. The repertoire includes about half a million distinct CDR3 sequences, around a sixth of them detected once, and 9% to 15% sits in the top ten. Input material: PBMCs or a T cell subset sorted from them (not recorded which). All receptors come from an adult woman who had mild COVID-19 (a few samples of this study predate the infection). Cell type and time point are not known. Both conserved end residues are part of each CDR3. The D gene is left open where the match is weak. Clone size is not always given. Where it is, it says once, few, many or a class for expanded clones.

d_call j_call v_call clone_size cdr3_aa cdr3_nt
NA TRBJ2-2 TRBV9 few CASSMRGFTTNTGELFF TGTGCCAGCAGCATGAGAGGGTTTACAACGAACACCGGGGAGCTGTTTTTT
NA TRBJ1-5 TRBV19 once CASRPQGYGNQPQHF TGTGCCAGTCGGCCCCAGGGGTATGGCAATCAGCCCCAGCATTTT
NA TRBJ2-5 TRBV7-3 NA CASSPAGSALETQYF TGTGCCAGCAGCCCCGCTGGGAGCGCGCTAGAGACCCAGTACTTC
TRBD1 TRBJ2-2 TRBV24-1 few CATSDLQGQGFNTGELFF TGTGCCACCAGTGATTTGCAGGGACAGGGTTTCAACACCGGGGAGCTGTTTTTT
TRBD1 TRBJ1-1 TRBV18 few CASSDRTGGFGAFF TGTGCCAGCTCCGATCGGACAGGGGGCTTTGGAGCTTTCTTT
NA TRBJ2-1 TRBV7-9 NA CASSDRQPNEQFF TGTGCCAGCAGCGACCGACAGCCCAATGAGCAGTTCTTC
TRBD2 TRBJ2-1 TRBV20-1 NA CSARGTRAGGPHEQFF TGCAGTGCTAGAGGCACCCGGGCGGGAGGGCCGCATGAGCAGTTCTTC
NA TRBJ2-7 TRBV6-1 few CASSVTDGETYEQYF TGTGCCAGCAGTGTGACGGACGGAGAGACCTACGAGCAGTACTTC
NA TRBJ2-2 TRBV30 few CAWAGNTGELFF TGTGCCTGGGCAGGGAACACCGGGGAGCTGTTTTTT
NA TRBJ1-2 TRBV12-3/TRBV12-4 NA CASSLSGQENYGYTF TGTGCCAGCAGCTTGAGCGGGCAGGAGAACTATGGCTACACCTTC
TRBD2 TRBJ2-5 TRBV5-6 NA CASSSGLGKETQYF TGTGCCAGCAGCTCCGGACTAGGGAAAGAGACCCAGTACTTC
NA TRBJ1-1 TRBV5-1 few CASSLAVENTEAFF TGCGCCAGCAGCTTGGCGGTGGAAAACACTGAAGCTTTCTTT
TRBD1 TRBJ1-2 TRBV5-6 NA CASSLSWGTGGALDGYTF TGTGCCAGCAGCTTGAGTTGGGGGACAGGGGGCGCGCTGGATGGCTACACCTTC
TRBD1 TRBJ1-5 TRBV30 few CAWSGGAGTGYSNQPQHF TGTGCCTGGAGTGGCGGAGCCGGGACAGGGTATAGCAATCAGCCCCAGCATTTT
NA TRBJ2-4 TRBV5-1 NA CASSSSLGGWAKNIQYF TGCGCCAGCAGCTCCTCGTTGGGGGGTTGGGCCAAAAACATTCAGTACTTC
NA TRBJ1-1 TRBV30 few CAWMGGNTEAFF TGTGCCTGGATGGGGGGGAACACTGAAGCTTTCTTT
TRBD1 TRBJ1-1 TRBV4-1 NA CASTQGETEAFF TGCGCCAGCACCCAGGGGGAGACTGAAGCTTTCTTT
NA TRBJ2-3 TRBV6-5 NA CASSYGGVSTDTQYF TGTGCCAGCAGTTACGGCGGGGTTAGCACAGATACGCAGTATTTT
NA TRBJ1-4 TRBV7-2 many CASSLMKAQLFF TGTGCCAGCAGCTTAATGAAGGCCCAACTGTTTTTT
NA TRBJ2-7 TRBV7-9 few CASSLDVAAYEQYF TGTGCCAGCAGCTTAGATGTGGCCGCCTACGAGCAGTACTTC
NA TRBJ1-4 TRBV2 few CASSVSAAGNEKLFF TGTGCCAGCAGTGTTTCGGCGGCTGGTAATGAAAAACTGTTTTTT
TRBD1 TRBJ1-5 TRBV24-1 NA CATSAGQINQPQHF TGTGCCACCAGTGCGGGACAGATTAACCAGCCCCAGCATTTT
NA TRBJ1-2 TRBV6-2/TRBV6-3 NA CASSFGDRGPEGYTF TGTGCCAGCAGTTTTGGGGACCGCGGCCCGGAGGGCTACACCTTC
NA TRBJ2-1 TRBV9 many CASSPPTGVYNEQFF TGTGCCAGCAGCCCCCCCACGGGGGTCTACAATGAGCAGTTCTTC
NA TRBJ2-1 TRBV5-1 NA CASSLGGSRIYNEQFF TGCGCCAGCAGCTTGGGAGGGAGCCGAATATACAATGAGCAGTTCTTC
NA TRBJ2-3 TRBV7-2 many CASSLSGADSSTDTQYF TGTGCCAGCAGCTTATCGGGGGCCGACTCTAGCACAGATACGCAGTATTTT
TRBD1 TRBJ1-1 TRBV6-5 few CASSYSRLTGEIEAFF TGTGCCAGCAGTTACTCCCGTTTGACAGGGGAAATTGAAGCTTTCTTT
NA TRBJ2-7 TRBV6-1 NA CASRTGQSGEQYF TGTGCCAGCAGAACCGGACAGTCGGGCGAGCAGTACTTC
NA TRBJ2-7 TRBV2 few CASSPLHEQYF TGTGCCAGCAGTCCACTGCACGAGCAGTACTTC
NA TRBJ2-3 TRBV29-1 NA CSFVRGSTDTQYF TGCAGCTTCGTTCGCGGGAGCACAGATACGCAGTATTTT
TRBD2 TRBJ2-3 TRBV20-1 few CSADPGPSGGARDTQYF TGCAGTGCTGATCCCGGACCTAGCGGGGGGGCCAGGGATACGCAGTATTTT
NA TRBJ1-6 TRBV5-1 few CASSLAGTTSNSPLHF TGCGCCAGCAGCTTGGCCGGGACAACTTCTAATTCACCCCTCCACTTT
NA TRBJ2-1 TRBV7-8 NA CASSLPTQKRTPSADEQFF TGTGCCAGCAGCCTCCCCACACAGAAAAGAACCCCCAGCGCGGATGAGCAGTTCTTC
TRBD2 TRBJ2-2 TRBV11-3 few CASSLGLADGELFF TGTGCCAGCAGCTTGGGACTAGCCGACGGGGAGCTGTTTTTT
NA TRBJ2-7 TRBV5-1 many CASSFQGSPLEQYF TGCGCCAGCAGCTTCCAGGGTTCCCCTCTCGAGCAGTACTTC